One and the same sample provided the 7 T cell receptor beta chains below, sequenced in a study of blood T cell repertoires in COVID-19 (dated by TCRdb to between 2020 and 2021). Library preparation used the immunoSEQ multiplex PCR assay. Entries here come from immuneACCESS through TCRdb and include only in-frame sequences with V and J called. Some clones fail to appear in such tables; in the studies checked, an unresolved V gene covers under half of the shortfall, and the cause of the remainder is unknown. The sample profile shows 200,000 or so clones; 86% of them were found once. Clones ranked in the top ten supply about 0.72% of the sample. Sequencing was performed on peripheral blood. All receptors come from a woman aged 70-85 years with acute or convalescent COVID-19.

The rearrangement joins TRBV3-1 (or the pseudogene TRBV3-2) to TRBJ2-2; D possibly corresponds to TRBD1 (7 bases). This CDR3 comprises 15 residues. V lost 4 bases and J lost 5, with 14 bases in between. Germline CDR1 reads LGHDT; CDR2 reads YNNKEL (reference sequence). CDR3 nucleotides: TGTGCCAGCAGCCTTAACAGGGGAGGAACCGGGGAGCTGTTTTTT. Its translation is CASSLNRGGTGELFF.

The rearrangement joins TRBV2 to TRBJ1-5, with 8 bases that match TRBD1. The CDR3 length is 14 residues. Trimming took 9 bases from V and 1 from J; bases not matched to a gene: 5. The germline CDR1 and CDR2 sequences are SNHLY and FYNNEI. The CDR3 is CASRTGTSNQPQHF. The DNA for the CDR3 is TGTGCCAGTCGGACAGGGACAAGCAATCAGCCCCAGCATTTT.

The V and J genes are TRBV5-6 and TRBJ2-1, with 7 bases fitting TRBD1. This CDR3 spans 15 amino acids. CDR1 SGHDT and CDR2 YYEEEE come from the germline V gene. V trimming: 0 bases; J trimming: 9 bases; junction bases outside the gene matches: 9. The CDR3 reads CASSLEGTDVGEQFF. In DNA form, the CDR3 reads TGTGCCAGCAGCTTGGAGGGGACAGATGTCGGTGAGCAGTTCTTC.

The chain recombines TRBV5-4 with TRBJ1-2, with D maybe TRBD1 (6 bases). This CDR3 is 12 amino acids long. V lost 4 bases and J 6 bases, leaving 10 bases between the germline ends. Germline CDR1 SGHNT, CDR2 YYREEE (reference sequence). The DNA for the CDR3 is TGTGCCAGCAGCAGGGACACGAATGGCTACACCTTC. Translated: CASSRDTNGYTF.

This clone showed up just a few times. CDR3 bases: TGTGCCAGCAGCTTTTTGAGGGGAGGCACTGAAGCTTTCTTT. Its translation is CASSFLRGGTEAFF. The V call is TRBV5-6, the J call TRBJ1-1; D is perhaps TRBD1 (5 bases). The germline V and J ends were trimmed by 2 bases and 4 bases, with 12 bases remaining between them. This CDR3 region has 14 residues. Germline CDR1 is SGHDT and CDR2 is YYEEEE.

This sequence joins TRBV5-1 and TRBJ2-3; 9 bases line up with TRBD2. The CDR3 loop spans 17 amino acids. V shed 0 bases and J 0 bases; nucleotides not matched to a gene: 5. CDR1 SGHRS and CDR2 YFSETQ come from the germline V gene. CDR3 sequence reads: CASSLDPAGGSTDTQYF. The CDR3 DNA reads TGCGCCAGCAGCTTGGACCCCGCGGGAGGGAGCACAGATACGCAGTATTTT.

The rearrangement links TRBV5-1 to TRBJ2-5; TRBD2 aligns across 15 bases. The germline V gene encodes CDR1 SGHRS and CDR2 YFSETQ. The CDR3 extends over 17 amino acids. Trimming at V came to 4 bases and at J to 6 bases, leaving 10 bases not matched to a gene. Written as DNA, the CDR3 is TGCGCCAGCAGCCCGGGAGGACTAGCGGGGGGGATTAAGACCCAGTACTTC. Protein product: CASSPGGLAGGIKTQYF.